A selection of T cell receptor beta chains follows, all from one sample in a study of blood T cell repertoires in COVID-19. The assay was immunoSEQ multiplex PCR, and TCRdb's table has in-frame clones only and misses some. The table records 130,000 to 150,000 clones, more than 80% of them present only once. The specimen was peripheral blood. Receptor source: a woman aged 80 or older in a cohort sampled during active or convalescent COVID-19. Both conserved end residues are part of each CDR3. The D gene is left open where the match is weak. Clone size, where shown, is once, few, many, or a class for clones that have expanded.

D gene,clone size,V gene,J gene,CDR3 length,CDR3 DNA,CDR3 protein
TRBD2,.,TRBV10-1,TRBJ2-1,17,TGCGCCAGCAGTGAGCCTCAGACTAGCGGGGAGTACAATGAGCAGTTCTTC,CASSEPQTSGEYNEQFF
.,.,TRBV7-2,TRBJ1-2,14,TGTGCCAGCAGCTTAATGGGGGGGAACTATGGCTACACCTTC,CASSLMGGNYGYTF
.,.,TRBV30,TRBJ1-2,15,TGTGCCTGGAATCCCCGTGGGCTACCTGGCTATGGCTACACCTTC,CAWNPRGLPGYGYTF
.,.,TRBV13,TRBJ1-1,15,TGTGCCAGCAGCCGAAGGAGACAGGCGAACACTGAAGCTTTCTTT,CASSRRRQANTEAFF
TRBD2,.,TRBV6-1,TRBJ2-1,15,TGTGCCAGCAGTGAAGCTAGCGGGGGGTACAATGAGCAGTTCTTC,CASSEASGGYNEQFF
.,few,TRBV7-9,TRBJ1-2,15,TGTGCCAGCAGCTTTAGTCGAGAAACTAACTATGGCTACACCTTC,CASSFSRETNYGYTF
TRBD2,.,TRBV28,TRBJ2-5,18,TGTGCCAGCAGTTTATACCCCATACTAGCGGGGGGGCCGGAGACCCAGTACTTC,CASSLYPILAGGPETQYF
.,.,TRBV6-1,TRBJ1-2,13,TGTGCCAGCAGTGACAGGGCCTTATATGGCTACACCTTC,CASSDRALYGYTF
.,.,TRBV29-1,TRBJ2-5,12,TGCAGCGTCCGGGGGGCGAGTGAGACCCAGTACTTC,CSVRGASETQYF
TRBD1,.,TRBV7-2,TRBJ1-2,13,TGTGCCAGCAGCTTTGGGACAGGGGATGGCTACACCTTC,CASSFGTGDGYTF
TRBD2,.,TRBV27,TRBJ2-1,17,TGTGCCAGCAGTCAAACACCGGGACTAGCGTCTTACAATGAGCAGTTCTTC,CASSQTPGLASYNEQFF
.,.,TRBV9,TRBJ1-4,17,TGTGCCAGCAGCGTAGACCCGACAGGAGCAACTAATGAAAAACTGTTTTTT,CASSVDPTGATNEKLFF
TRBD1,.,TRBV5-1,TRBJ1-1,17,TGCGCCAGCAGCTTGGCGCCCCCCCCCGACAGGGCGAAGGTAGCTTTCTTT,CASSLAPPPDRAKVAFF
.,.,TRBV27,TRBJ2-3,18,TGTGCCAGCAGTTTCCGTCAGGGGGGAGTAGGGTACACAGATACGCAGTATTTT,CASSFRQGGVGYTDTQYF
.,.,TRBV5-1,TRBJ2-5,14,TGCGCCAGCAGCTTGGCTGGACTCCGGGAGACCCAGTACTTC,CASSLAGLRETQYF
.,.,TRBV5-1,TRBJ1-5,16,TGCGCCAGCAGCTTAACGGCAGGCCCCCCGGATCAGCCCCAGCATTTT,CASSLTAGPPDQPQHF
.,.,TRBV18,TRBJ1-6,15,TGTGCCAGCTCACCGACTCCGGGGGGGTCGGAACCCCTCCACTTT,CASSPTPGGSEPLHF
.,.,TRBV6-5,TRBJ2-2,13,TGTGCCAGCAGCCAGGGAAACACCGGGGAGCTGTTTTTT,CASSQGNTGELFF
TRBD1,.,TRBV6-5,TRBJ1-1,16,TGTGCCAGCAGTTACCGAGGGACAGGGGGCGCATGGGAAGCTTTCTTT,CASSYRGTGGAWEAFF
.,.,TRBV6-2/TRBV6-3,TRBJ1-1,14,TGTGCCAGCAGTTACTCCCCGGTTTTCACTGAAGCTTTCTTT,CASSYSPVFTEAFF
TRBD1,.,TRBV9,TRBJ1-2,13,TGTGCCAGCAGCGCAACAGGGGTAGGGGGCTACACCTTC,CASSATGVGGYTF
TRBD1,.,TRBV9,TRBJ1-2,15,TGTGCCAGCAGCAAAAACGATAGGACAGGGTGGGGCTACACCTTC,CASSKNDRTGWGYTF
TRBD1,.,TRBV7-9,TRBJ1-2,13,TGTGCCAGCAGCTTAACAGGGGACTATGGCTACACCTTC,CASSLTGDYGYTF
.,once,TRBV15,TRBJ2-7,13,TGTGCCACCAGCAGTGACAGGTCAGACGAGCAGTACTTC,CATSSDRSDEQYF
.,.,TRBV4-1,TRBJ1-1,14,TGCGCCAGCGGATCTGGCTGGGTGGAACAGCAATTGAGTTTT,CASGSGWVEQQLSF
.,.,TRBV21-1,TRBJ2-7,12,TGTGCCAGCAGCAAGCGGGCCCACGAGCAGTACTTC,CASSKRAHEQYF
TRBD2,.,TRBV24-1,TRBJ2-5,14,TGTGCCACCAGTGATCCGCGGGGGGGAGAGACCCAGTACTTC,CATSDPRGGETQYF
.,.,TRBV9,TRBJ2-1,15,TGTGCCAGCAGCGCCCGACACAACTCGGGGAATGAGCAGTTCTTC,CASSARHNSGNEQFF
TRBD2,.,TRBV4-2,TRBJ2-1,17,TGTGCCAGCAGCCAGGGCACTAGCGGGGGGCTTCGGAATGAGCAGTTCTTC,CASSQGTSGGLRNEQFF
.,.,TRBV6-5,TRBJ1-3,14,TGTGCCAGCAGTTACCTAGGACAGAGAAACACCATATATTTT,CASSYLGQRNTIYF
TRBD1,.,TRBV10-3,TRBJ1-1,14,TGTGCCATCAGTGAGCAGAACAGGGGCACTGAAGCTTTCTTT,CAISEQNRGTEAFF
.,.,TRBV5-1,TRBJ1-2,15,TGCGCCAGCAGCTTGGCCTTGCAGGGTTCCTATGGCTACACCTTC,CASSLALQGSYGYTF
TRBD1,.,TRBV6-2/TRBV6-3,TRBJ2-2,18,TGTGCCAGCAGTAGAGACAGGGGTAGTAGGCCAGGGACCGGGGAGCTGTTTTTT,CASSRDRGSRPGTGELFF
.,.,TRBV7-6,TRBJ1-1,16,TGTGCCAGCAGCCCCCTTTTTTCAGGCGGGAGCACTGAAGCTTTCTTT,CASSPLFSGGSTEAFF
TRBD1,.,TRBV4-1,TRBJ1-2,16,TGCGCCAGCAGCCAAGCCTGGGGACAGGGCCGGCATGGCTACACCTTC,CASSQAWGQGRHGYTF
TRBD1,.,TRBV5-6,TRBJ2-7,15,TGTGCCAGCAGCGTCCGGGACAGGGCCCCCTACGAGCAGTACTTC,CASSVRDRAPYEQYF
.,.,TRBV11-1,TRBJ2-7,16,TGTGCCAGCAGCTTAGTCCCCCTCCGACTAGTGTACGAGCAGTACTTC,CASSLVPLRLVYEQYF
TRBD1,.,TRBV7-9,TRBJ1-2,15,TGTGCCAGCAGCCCGAAGACACAGGGGGCTTATGGCTACACCTTC,CASSPKTQGAYGYTF
.,.,TRBV7-2,TRBJ1-2,16,TGTGCCAGCAGCTTCCTACGTCAGGGAGGGACCTATGGCTACACCTTC,CASSFLRQGGTYGYTF
TRBD1,few,TRBV30,TRBJ1-2,14,TGTGCCTGGAGTGGCCCCGGGACAGCCTATGGCTACACCTTC,CAWSGPGTAYGYTF
.,.,TRBV5-4,TRBJ1-2,16,TGTGCCAGCAGCTTGGATAACAGGGCCATCAACTATGGCTACACCTTC,CASSLDNRAINYGYTF
.,.,TRBV7-8,TRBJ1-2,13,TGTGCCAGCAGCTTAGCGCGAGAATCTGGCTACACCTTC,CASSLARESGYTF
.,.,TRBV12-3/TRBV12-4,TRBJ1-5,13,TGTGCCAGCAGTTTAGACTCCAATCAGCCCCAGCATTTT,CASSLDSNQPQHF
TRBD2,.,TRBV6-1,TRBJ2-3,17,TGTGCCAGCAGTGAACCCCTCCTACTAGCGGGGGCAGATACGCAGTATTTT,CASSEPLLLAGADTQYF
.,.,TRBV18,TRBJ2-5,13,TGTGCCAGCTCACCAGGACAGAGAGAGACCCAGTACTTC,CASSPGQRETQYF
.,.,TRBV15,TRBJ1-2,15,TGTGCCACCAGCAGTCCAAACTGGAAAGGCGGCGGCTACACCTTC,CATSSPNWKGGGYTF
TRBD1,.,TRBV5-4,TRBJ1-6,16,TGTGCCAGCAGCTTGGGACAGGGGGCATATAATTCACCCCTCCACTTT,CASSLGQGAYNSPLHF
TRBD2,.,TRBV28,TRBJ2-5,16,TGTGCCAGCAGTTTAATAAGCGGGGGGTACCAAGAGACCCAGTACTTC,CASSLISGGYQETQYF
TRBD1,.,TRBV5-3,TRBJ2-1,14,TGTGCCAGAAGCTGGGACAGGGCCTACAATGAGCAGTTCTTC,CARSWDRAYNEQFF
TRBD1,.,TRBV27,TRBJ2-2,15,TGTGCCAGCAGGCCGGGACAGACGAACACCGGGGAGCTGTTTTTT,CASRPGQTNTGELFF
.,.,TRBV6-1,TRBJ1-5,14,TGTGCCAGCAGTGAAACCTACAGGATCCAGCCCCAGCATTTT,CASSETYRIQPQHF
.,.,TRBV5-8,TRBJ2-5,17,TGTGCCAGCAGCTTGGGCGATAATATAAACACTAAAGAGACCCAGTACTTC,CASSLGDNINTKETQYF
.,once,TRBV30,TRBJ2-2,14,TGTGCCCGGACTGGACAATTGAACACCGGGGAGCTGTTTTTT,CARTGQLNTGELFF
.,.,TRBV7-9,TRBJ1-5,14,TGTGCCAGCAGCTCAACCGGGGGGAATCAGCCCCAGCATTTT,CASSSTGGNQPQHF
TRBD2,.,TRBV3-1/TRBV3-2,TRBJ2-4,19,TGTGCCAGCAGCCAAGACGTATTGACTAGCGGGGGGGTCAGAGACATTCAGTACTTC,CASSQDVLTSGGVRDIQYF